This T cell receptor beta chain is drawn from a study of ipilimumab plus nivolumab after autologous stem cell transplantation. In the study overall: Median doses per patient: roughly five ipilimumab, 8 or 9 nivolumab. The DLBCL cohort had primary refractory and relapsed disease, with 18-month progression-free survival of roughly 86% and 30%.

Some clones are missing from TCRdb's copy, which holds only in-frame ones; the method was immunoSEQ multiplex PCR. The sample records 10,000 to 15,000 clones, approximately 73% being singletons. The CDR3 runs to 16 residues. Germline V gives CDR1 SGHAT, CDR2 FQNNGV. V shed 2 bases and J shed 3 bases, with 14 bases lying between them. Checkpoint therapy with ipilimumab 1 mg/kg began 14 to 28 days after transplant. Patients got 3 mg/kg IV nivolumab weeks 1, 4, 7, 10, then biweekly through week 26. The rearrangement links TRBV11-2 to TRBJ1-5, with D possibly being TRBD1 (6 bases). Here the sequenced sample was PBMCs, taken in a trial of ipilimumab plus nivolumab as post-transplant consolidation. The sequence was obtained from a male donor with diffuse large B-cell lymphoma. As DNA, the CDR3 is TGTGCCAGCAGCTTAAAGGCGGACAGACCCAATCAGCCCCAGCATTTT. This sequence encodes CASSLKADRPNQPQHF.